The following is a T cell receptor beta chain sequence with its context. The germline V and J ends were trimmed by 1 base and 11 bases, with 14 bases remaining between them. Germline V gives CDR1 SGHTA, CDR2 FQGNSA. This CDR3 has 13 residues. The record originates from a study of cytomegalovirus exposure and HLA in healthy donors. With 60 Vbeta and 13 Jbeta primers, the PCR was carried out. Using immunoSEQ multiplex PCR, the repertoire was profiled, and TCRdb retains in-frame clones only, with some absent. Its clone listing holds approximately 93,000 clones. The receptor was derived from a woman in her twenties or thirties in good health and CMV-seronegative. The sample was PBMCs. This rearrangement joins TRBV7-2 to TRBJ1-1, with TRBD1 as a possible D gene (6 bases). CDR3 nucleotides: TGTGCCAGCAGCTTAGAAGGGGGTCTATGGGCTTTCTTT. Translated, it gives CASSLEGGLWAFF.